A single sample is the source of the 17 T cell receptor beta chains below, sequenced in a study of T cells after yellow fever vaccination (dated by TCRdb to about 2019). The library was made by 5' RACE. Instrument on record: Illumina NovaSeq 6000. The public reads were reanalyzed by TCRdb: fastp trimming at Q25, MiXCR alignment, in-frame beta chains only. Rows with a matching CDR3 protein are joined into one entry that keeps the most common DNA and genes. The sample includes some 160,000 distinct CDR3 sequences, with around 8.5% observed a single time. The ten largest clones capture around 35% of the sample. The treatment or condition label on this specimen signifies: live attenuated yellow fever vaccine strain. The sample here was CD8+ T cells sorted from PBMCs, taken 45 days after the yellow fever booster vaccination. Receptor source: a man younger than 35 who received the YFV17D yellow fever vaccine.

The chain links TRBV19 to TRBJ2-1; 8 bases are shared with TRBD2. CDR3 length equals 12 residues. Trimming cost V 10 bases and J 6 bases; bases outside gene matches: 5. Per the germline V gene, CDR1 is LNHDA and CDR2 is SQIVND (reference sequence). The CDR3 loop reads CATTSGSNEQFF. DNA of the CDR3: TGTGCCACTACTAGCGGCTCCAATGAGCAGTTCTTC.

This clonotype was picked up many times. The V gene is TRBV7-9, the J gene TRBJ2-3; 12 bases map to TRBD2. The CDR3 is 19 residues long. V trimming: 4 bases; J trimming: 3 bases; junction bases outside the gene matches: 14. Germline V gene lookup returns CDR1 SEHNR and CDR2 FQNEAQ (reference sequence). In DNA form, the CDR3 reads TGTGCCAGCAGCTCCCTTAGGACCCTAGCGGGGGGGCGGACAGATACGCAGTATTTT. This gives the protein CASSSLRTLAGGRTDTQYF.

V and J are TRBV20-1 and TRBJ2-2; D is unresolved. The germline V gene has CDR1 DFQATT and CDR2 SNEGSKA (reference sequence). Trimming left V 2 bases short and J 3 bases short, with 10 bases between. The CDR3 has 14 residues. The CDR3 nucleotides are TGCAGTGCTAGATGGACCCTGGACACCGGGGAGCTGTTTTTT. It codes for CSARWTLDTGELFF.

The chain has TRBV10-1 and TRBJ2-7, with unresolved D. CDR1 and CDR2 (germline): WNHNN, SYGVQD (reference sequence). This CDR3 contains 13 residues. Trimming stripped 3 bases from V and 3 bases from J, with 9 bases between. CDR3: CASSDPPIYEQYV. The CDR3 DNA sequence: TGCGCCAGCAGTGACCCCCCTATCTACGAGCAGTACGTC.

The table lists this clonotype with many counts. This chain connects TRBV5-1 to TRBJ2-4; a weak D match, TRBD2 (6 bases). The V end was cut by 4 bases, the J end by 8 bases, with 16 bases between. This CDR3 spans 14 amino acids. In germline, CDR1 is SGHRS, CDR2 YFSETQ. The CDR3 nucleotides are TGCGCCAGCAGCGACGGGGGAGGAGTTGACATTCAGTACTTC. It encodes CASSDGGGVDIQYF. The entire variable domain, with the rest obtained from reference TRBV5-1 and TRBJ2-4, is as follows: KAGVTQTPRYLIKTRGQQVTLSCSPISGHRSVSWYQQTPGQGLQFLFEYFSETQRNKGNFPGRFSGRQFSNSRSEMNVSTLELGDSALYLCASSDGGGVDIQYFGAGTRLSVL.

The chain uses TRBV12-3 or TRBV12-4 and TRBJ1-1; TRBD1 agrees at 12 bases. V dropped 6 bases and J dropped 3; count of bases not matched to a gene: 11. There are 17 residues in the CDR3. The CDR3 loop is CASSPLRDRGLYTEAFF. CDR3 coding DNA: TGTGCCAGCAGCCCACTCCGGGACAGGGGGCTTTACACTGAAGCTTTCTTT.

This clonotype was seen repeatedly, ten times or more. The chain employs TRBV27 and TRBJ1-1; D gene uncertain. Trimming cost V 5 bases and J 6 bases, with 16 bases left between them. Germline values: CDR1 MNHEY, CDR2 SMNVEV (reference sequence). CDR3 length: 14 residues. This CDR3 is CASSPLGPGAEAFF. CDR3 DNA sequence: TGTGCCAGCAGTCCTCTTGGGCCTGGGGCTGAAGCTTTCTTT.

The CDR3 reads CSARHRQLAKNIQYF. As DNA, the CDR3 is TGCAGTGCTAGACACCGCCAGCTAGCCAAAAACATTCAGTACTTC. The V and J genes are TRBV20-1 and TRBJ2-4, with no clear D. V was shortened by 2 bases and J by 0 bases, with 11 bases between the two germline ends. The CDR3 runs to 15 residues. Germline V gives CDR1 DFQATT, CDR2 SNEGSKA (reference sequence).

This chain connects TRBV7-2 to TRBJ2-1; D is undetermined. Trimming removed 4 bases at V and 2 bases at J, with 9 bases between. This CDR3 has 14 amino acids. Germline V lookup: CDR1 SGHTA, CDR2 FQGNSA. CDR3 sequence: CASSSTDTYNEQFF. Written as DNA, the CDR3 is TGTGCCAGCAGCTCGACGGATACCTACAATGAGCAGTTCTTC. The variable domain in full, with the rest retrieved from reference TRBV7-2 and TRBJ2-1, is GAGVSQSPSNKVTEKGKDVELRCDPISGHTALYWYRQSLGQGLEFLIYFQGNSAPDKSGLPSDRFSAERTGGSVSTLTIQRTQQEDSAVYLCASSSTDTYNEQFFGPGTRLTVL.

This clonotype has a handful of counts. This rearrangement joins TRBV7-2 to TRBJ1-5, with no clear D. The CDR3 sequence is 15 residues long. V lost 4 bases, J lost 2 bases, and 12 bases lay in between. Germline loops: CDR1 SGHTA, CDR2 FQGNSA. CDR3 bases: TGTGCCAGCAGCTCACTCGGAGGTGGCAATCAGCCCCAGCATTTT. It is translated as CASSSLGGGNQPQHF.

This clonotype was seen ten or more times. Here the CDR3 DNA reads TGCGCCAGCAGCCATCGGACAGTGAGCAATCAGCCCCAGCATTTT. Translation gives CASSHRTVSNQPQHF. The rearrangement joins TRBV4-1 to TRBJ1-5; D may be TRBD1 (6 bases). From germline, CDR1 is MGHRA and CDR2 YSYEKL. The CDR3 is 15 amino acids. V was shortened by 3 bases and J by 1 base, with 10 bases between the two germline ends.

This clonotype was counted a few times. The rearrangement joins TRBV11-2 to TRBJ2-3; 10 bases match TRBD2. The CDR3 runs to 17 residues. Germline V lookup: CDR1 SGHAT, CDR2 FQNNGV. Losses at the gene ends were 2 bases for V and 5 bases for J; bases not matched to a gene: 10. DNA for the CDR3: TGTGCCAGCAGCTTAACCCCGAGCGGGGGGGCTCAAGATACGCAGTATTTT. Translating gives CASSLTPSGGAQDTQYF.

The J gene is TRBJ1-2, the V gene TRBV30; D is possibly TRBD1 (6 bases). Germline values: CDR1 GTSNPN, CDR2 SVGIG (reference sequence). The V and J ends lost 5 bases and 8 bases respectively, with 9 bases between them. The CDR3 covers 10 residues. CDR3 coding DNA: TGTGCCTGGTACAGGGAGGGCTACACCTTC. Protein product: CAWYREGYTF.

The rearrangement links TRBV5-6 to TRBJ1-1; D is unclear. This CDR3 spans 11 amino acids. V was pared by 4 bases and J by 3 bases, with 4 bases between. Germline V CDR1 and CDR2: SGHDT, YYEEEE. CDR3 loop: CASSVDTEAFF. Here the CDR3 DNA reads TGTGCCAGCAGCGTCGACACTGAAGCTTTCTTT.

The chain employs TRBV12-3 or TRBV12-4 and TRBJ2-5, with D hard to call. Trimming removed 5 bases at V and 5 bases at J, with 18 bases between. The length of the CDR3 is 15 residues. The CDR3 DNA follows: TGTGCCAGCAGTGCCGACCTAACTCCGATGGAGACCCAGTACTTC. Translation: CASSADLTPMETQYF.

The genes are TRBV7-9 and TRBJ2-1, with a tentative D call TRBD1 (6 bases). CDR1 and CDR2 from the germline V gene are SEHNR and FQNEAQ (reference sequence). The ends were cut back, 6 bases at V and 10 bases at J, with 16 bases in the middle. This CDR3 has 13 amino acids. The DNA of the CDR3 is TGTGCCAGCAGGCGGCCAGGGGAGAGCGAGCAGTTCTTC. Translating gives CASRRPGESEQFF.

This clonotype has a handful of counts. This chain uses TRBV5-1 with TRBJ1-6, with 9 nucleotides matching TRBD1. The germline CDR1 and CDR2 sequences are SGHRS and YFSETQ. The CDR3 length is 15 residues. The J segment lost 8 bases and the V segment lost 4 bases, leaving 7 bases of the junction unmatched. CDR3: CASSGYRGRDSPLHF. Written as DNA, the CDR3 is TGCGCCAGCAGCGGGTACAGGGGGCGAGATTCACCCCTCCACTTT.